The rows below give T cell receptor beta chains drawn from one sample of a study of blood T cell repertoires in COVID-19. The repertoire was sequenced with immunoSEQ multiplex PCR; TCRdb's copy has only in-frame clones and lacks some. The sample has about 140,000 clones; 70% to 90% are singletons. Sample: peripheral blood. The receptor set was obtained from a man aged 50 or older with acute or convalescent COVID-19. Each CDR3 is given with its conserved first and last residue. D genes are given only for firm matches. Clone size is stated in some rows and not others, as once, few, many or a class when expanded.

TRBV5-1	TRBD1	TRBJ2-2	-	TGCGCCAGCAGCTCGACAGGGGTTAGCACCGGGGAGCTGTTTTTT	CASSSTGVSTGELFF
TRBV2	TRBD2	TRBJ2-7	-	TGTGCCAGTCGAGGGGGGACTAGACCCTACGAGCAGTACTTC	CASRGGTRPYEQYF
TRBV19	TRBD2	TRBJ2-1	-	TGTGCCAGTAGTATTAGGACTAGCGGGACCAATGAGCAGTTCTTC	CASSIRTSGTNEQFF
TRBV25-1	-	TRBJ2-7	-	TGTGCCAGCAGTGAGATGGCCAACCAATACGAGCAGTACTTC	CASSEMANQYEQYF
TRBV10-3	-	TRBJ1-4	-	TGTGCCATCAGTGAAGGAGGGGTTTTTGAAAAACTGTTTTTT	CAISEGGVFEKLFF
TRBV24-1	-	TRBJ2-2	-	TGTGCCACCAGTGGCGAGGGCCGAGACACCGGGGAGCTGTTTTTT	CATSGEGRDTGELFF
TRBV27	-	TRBJ1-2	-	TGTGCCAGCAGTCTGACACGAAGTAACTATGGCTACACCTTC	CASSLTRSNYGYTF
TRBV24-1	TRBD2	TRBJ2-5	once	TGTGCCACCAGTGATGGGGGGCTAGCGGGGGTGTACCAAGAGACCCAGTACTTC	CATSDGGLAGVYQETQYF
TRBV24-1	-	TRBJ2-1	-	TGTGCCACCAGTCAGGACTATAGGAGTGAGCAGTTCTTC	CATSQDYRSEQFF
TRBV27	-	TRBJ2-1	-	TGTGCCAGCAGCTTCACTAGCCTAAATGAGCAGTTCTTC	CASSFTSLNEQFF
TRBV19	TRBD1	TRBJ1-3	-	TGTGCCAGTAGTATAAGCCCGACAGGGGCTGGAAACACCATATATTTT	CASSISPTGAGNTIYF
TRBV6-6	TRBD2	TRBJ2-7	-	TGTGCCAGCAGTCAAGCGGGAGTAATTGACGAGCAGTACTTC	CASSQAGVIDEQYF
TRBV7-3	-	TRBJ1-1	once	TGTGCCAGCAGCTTAAGCGCAAACACTGAAGCTTTCTTT	CASSLSANTEAFF
TRBV6-5	-	TRBJ1-2	-	TGTGCCAGCAGAGAGACACCGGCATATGGCTACACCTTC	CASRETPAYGYTF
TRBV5-6	-	TRBJ2-3	-	TGTGCCAGCAGCTTGGCCTCGGGAGAGGCAGATACGCAGTATTTT	CASSLASGEADTQYF
TRBV18	-	TRBJ2-1	-	TGTGCCAGCTCAGGCGCACAGAACAGAGAGCAGTTCTTC	CASSGAQNREQFF
TRBV21-1	-	TRBJ2-2	-	TGTGCCAGTACGATAGAGAACCGGGGAGCTGTTTTT	CASTIENRGAVF
TRBV7-8	-	TRBJ1-2	once	TGTGCCAGCAGCTCCCACAAAGGCTACACCTTC	CASSSHKGYTF
TRBV30	-	TRBJ2-1	-	TGTGCCTGGGTGGCGGACTACAATGAGCAGTTCTTC	CAWVADYNEQFF
TRBV27	TRBD1	TRBJ1-1	-	TGTGCCAGCAGTTTTCGGGACAGAGGTTTCGGGGCTTTCTTT	CASSFRDRGFGAFF
TRBV6-5	-	TRBJ1-1	once	TGTGCCAGCAGCCTTAGCAGGGCCGACACTGAAGCTTTCTTT	CASSLSRADTEAFF
TRBV2	TRBD2	TRBJ2-7	-	TGTGCCAGCAAAGAAAGGCTTCTAGCGGGGGTCCTAACAAAGCACGAGCAGTACTTC	CASKERLLAGVLTKHEQYF
TRBV7-2	TRBD2	TRBJ2-1	-	TGTGCCAGCAGCCCAGGGACTAGCGGGAACAATGAGCAGTTCTTC	CASSPGTSGNNEQFF
TRBV15	-	TRBJ1-2	few	TGTGCCACCAGTATTGGGGGGGCCTATGGCTACACCTTC	CATSIGGAYGYTF
TRBV5-5	-	TRBJ2-2	-	TGTGCCAGCAGCTTGGCCGTGGGGGCGAACGTCGGGGAGCTGTTTTTT	CASSLAVGANVGELFF
TRBV4-2	-	TRBJ1-1	-	TGTGCCAGCAGCCTTGGGCGGGGAAACACTGAAGCTTTCTTT	CASSLGRGNTEAFF
TRBV7-7	TRBD2	TRBJ2-5	-	TGTGCTAGCAGCCCGGGGGGGCCACACCAAGAGACCCAGTACTTC	CASSPGGPHQETQYF
TRBV7-8	-	TRBJ1-2	-	TGTGCCAGCAGCTACCTCGGGGGGGGTCCCCATGGCTACACCTTC	CASSYLGGGPHGYTF
TRBV5-1	-	TRBJ2-1	-	TGCGCCAGCACCGACGTCTGGCCCAGCGTGTCCTACAATGAGCAGTTCTTC	CASTDVWPSVSYNEQFF
TRBV11-2	TRBD1	TRBJ1-2	once	TGTGCCAGCAGTGGACAGGTCGGCGGCTACACCTTC	CASSGQVGGYTF
TRBV29-1	-	TRBJ2-2	-	TGCAGCGTCAAGAACACCGGGGAGCTGTTTTTT	CSVKNTGELFF
TRBV5-4	TRBD2	TRBJ2-1	-	TGTGCCAGCAGCCCCCAGACTAGCGGGAGAATGTCCTACAATGAGCAGTTCTTC	CASSPQTSGRMSYNEQFF
TRBV27	TRBD1	TRBJ2-1	-	TGTGCCAGCAGTCCCGGACAGGTCTCCTACAATGAGCAGTTCTTC	CASSPGQVSYNEQFF
TRBV5-4	-	TRBJ1-1	-	TGTGCCAGCAGCTTCCCGGGGGACACTGAAGCTTTCTTT	CASSFPGDTEAFF
TRBV19	-	TRBJ1-1	few	TGTGCCAGTCGACGAGTGCGGGGCGCCGACACTGAAGCTTTCTTT	CASRRVRGADTEAFF
TRBV11-2	TRBD1	TRBJ1-2	few	TGTGCCAGCAGCTTAACAGGGGAGATATCTGGCTACACCTTC	CASSLTGEISGYTF
TRBV3-1/TRBV3-2	-	TRBJ2-3	-	TGTGCCAGCAGCCAATATATTTGGCCGTCAGCGGATACGCAGTATTTT	CASSQYIWPSADTQYF
TRBV12-5	-	TRBJ2-1	-	TGTGCTAGTGCTGGACGGGGCTACAATGAGCAGTTCTTC	CASAGRGYNEQFF
TRBV19	-	TRBJ2-3	-	TGTGCCAGTAGTACCACGACAGGACCTGCTGTGGGCACAGATACGCAGTATTTT	CASSTTTGPAVGTDTQYF
TRBV6-5	TRBD2	TRBJ2-5	-	TGTGCCAGCACACTAGCGGGAATACAAGAGACCCAGTACTTC	CASTLAGIQETQYF
TRBV7-3	TRBD1	TRBJ2-7	-	TGTGCCAGCAGCCCCGGGACAGCCCCAAGGAACGAGCAGTACTTC	CASSPGTAPRNEQYF
TRBV24-1	-	TRBJ2-7	few	TGTGCCACCAGTGAGGGAGGGGGTACCTACGAGCAGTACTTC	CATSEGGGTYEQYF
TRBV28	TRBD2	TRBJ2-1	few	TGTGCCAGCAGTATCGGGACTAGCGGGAGCTACAATGAGCAGTTCTTC	CASSIGTSGSYNEQFF
TRBV28	TRBD1	TRBJ2-3	-	TGTGCCAGCAGTGATATGGGACAGGGGAGACCAGATACGCAGTATTTT	CASSDMGQGRPDTQYF
TRBV4-1	-	TRBJ1-2	-	TGCGCCAGCAGCCAAGATAGTACGCGTGGCTACACCTTC	CASSQDSTRGYTF
TRBV30	-	TRBJ2-1	-	TGTGCCTGGAGTCGGGGGAACAATGAGCAGTTCTTC	CAWSRGNNEQFF
TRBV7-2	TRBD1	TRBJ2-3	-	TGTGCCAGCAGCTTAGGGTGGGACAGGGTTACAGATACGCAGTATTTT	CASSLGWDRVTDTQYF
TRBV19	TRBD1	TRBJ1-1	few	TGTGCCAGTAGACTAAAGGGACAGATAACTGAAGCTTTCTTT	CASRLKGQITEAFF
TRBV19	-	TRBJ1-6	few	TGTGCCAGTAGTACTCTAACCGATTCACCCCTCCACTTT	CASSTLTDSPLHF
TRBV6-5	TRBD1	TRBJ1-4	-	TGTGCCAGCACCCTTGACAGGGTTCCTAATGAAAAACTGTTTTTT	CASTLDRVPNEKLFF
TRBV4-1	TRBD1	TRBJ2-6	-	TGCGCCACGGGACAGGTAACTGGGGCCAACGTCCTGACTTTC	CATGQVTGANVLTF
TRBV21-1	-	TRBJ2-4	-	TGTGCCAGCTGTTTGCCCGGGAGGGAGGGCCAGGTCAAAAACATTCAGTACTTC	CASCLPGREGQVKNIQYF
TRBV11-3	-	TRBJ2-1	-	TGTGCCAGTGGCCCTCGAACCTACAATGAGCAGTTCTTC	CASGPRTYNEQFF